This T cell receptor beta chain was found in a study of blood T cell repertoires in COVID-19 (dated by TCRdb to 2019 to 2021). For the wider study: Samples covering the acute and convalescent phases of COVID-19 were provided by collaborators in the United States, Italy and Spain. The material from the prospective study consisted of cDNA or gDNA derived from T cells, B-cell-depleted T cells, or PBMCs. Deeply sampled blood TCRbeta repertoires from subjects exposed to, actively infected with, or recovered from COVID-19 were included in the dataset. A freely available public database, intended as a resource for researchers studying the immune response to SARS-CoV-2, is where the repertoires were released. Samples were obtained from the ongoing ImmuneRACE study (first 160 participants) and from about 1,300 subjects provided by 6 global collaborators. Nearly every sample came with metadata listing a de-identified subject ID, COVID-19 status, age in years and sex. Where available, HLA class I and class II types were taken from metadata supplied by the sample provider and were not determined by assay-based typing.

Study-level results and caveats: The quantity of clinical and demographic metadata differed by source and by participant and was supplied without curation.

TCRbeta CDR3 regions were amplified from genomic DNA using the immunoSEQ Assay, a bias-controlled multiplex PCR. The original methods were these. The number of nucleated cells in each sample was estimated from the amplification of reference gene primers within the assay. To quantify the absolute abundance of each unique TCRbeta CDR3 rearrangement, sequence reads were collapsed and filtered. For each sample, productive Simpson clonality was calculated as the square root of Simpson's diversity index across productive rearrangements. Drawn from immuneACCESS, this table holds only the in-frame rearrangements with V and J called that TCRdb kept. Clones are partly lost; checked studies trace under half to an unresolved V gene and leave the rest unexplained. The DNA was the basis for D and trimming; V, J and clone size are from that table. This sample comprises 250,000 to 300,000 clones, under 95% of them detected only once. The leading ten clones occupy about 2.3% of the sample.

CDR3 length: 15 amino acids, cysteine to phenylalanine. Only the CDR3 DNA stays, 45 bases, in frame from base 1. CDR1 and CDR2 are drawn from the germline V gene: SGHTA, FQGTGA. V was cut back by 2 bases and J by 2 bases, leaving a gap of 11 bases between them. A note on this clone: Its cognate antigen has yet to be identified. Per-nucleotide qualities are absent, and no much larger clonotype sits a single base away.

In the prospective study, participants were about 18 to 95 years old, resided in 20 to 30 geographic areas of the United States, and were enrolled through a virtual design. In the prospective study, cohorts were assigned on the basis of participant-reported clinical history obtained from a screening survey and a study questionnaire. In the prospective study, whole blood, serum and a nasopharyngeal or oropharyngeal swab were collected from each participant by mobile phlebotomists. Additional blood draws and questionnaires over an approximately two-month period could optionally be provided by prospective study participants. Prospective study blood samples were shipped either frozen or at room temperature before DNA extraction.

The TCR originated in a woman aged 40 to 50 with acute COVID-19. The chain uses TRBV7-3 and TRBJ2-3; D gene: possibly TRBD2, on 7 matching bases. Sequencing input: PBMCs or T cells enriched from blood (not recorded which). The nucleotides are TGTGCCAGCAGCTTATCGGGGGGCCCCACAGATACGCAGTATTTT. Its amino acids are CASSLSGGPTDTQYF.